This TCR beta chain was captured by sequencing in a study of blood T cell repertoires in COVID-19. Clones were read by immunoSEQ multiplex PCR, and TCRdb kept only the in-frame ones, dropping some. The sample gives about 220,000 clones, 65% to 85% of which show up once; 13% is in the top ten. The CDR3 loop spans 17 amino acids. The germline CDR1 and CDR2 sequences are LGHNA and YNFKEQ. Trimming cost V 5 bases and J 0 bases, with 20 bases left between them. The sequence was collected from a human donor in a cohort sampled during active COVID-19. This chain links TRBV4-2 with TRBJ2-7; TRBD2 might be the D (6 bases). Source material: peripheral blood. The DNA of the CDR3 is TGTGCCAGCAGCAAAAGCGTCTTGCCTAGCGACTCCTACGAGCAGTACTTC. The encoded protein is CASSKSVLPSDSYEQYF.